This record concerns one TCR beta chain sequence. Germline assignment: CDR1 MNHNS and CDR2 SASEGT. Trimming cost V 6 bases and J 9 bases; bases outside gene matches: 9. The CDR3 length is 16 residues. This record belongs to a study of CD4 and CD8 cells across lung adenocarcinoma regions. The patients had localized lung adenocarcinoma, a non-small cell subtype. One entry per CDR3 protein results from TCRdb running MiXCR on the PCR reads. Of about 16,000 distinct CDR3 sequences in the sample, about half were seen once. Sequenced: CD8+ T cells from the center of a lung tumor. The chain employs TRBV6-1 and TRBJ2-1; 15 bases fit TRBD2. The sequence derives from a female donor with lung adenocarcinoma. The CD4 and CD8 labels of this study may be unreliable. CDR3 sequence: CASSRGLAGGRGEQFF. Written as DNA, the CDR3 is TGTGCCAGCAGCCGAGGACTAGCGGGAGGGCGGGGTGAGCAGTTCTTC.